The next 27 T cell receptor beta chains were all read from a single sample in a study of OX40 agonist ivuxolimab in advanced cancers. Using immunoSEQ multiplex PCR, the repertoire was profiled, and TCRdb retains in-frame clones only, with some absent. Of some 39,000 clones listed, 65% to 85% are singletons. The specimen was CD4+ or CD8+ T cells sorted from blood, collected in a trial of the OX40 agonist ivuxolimab. The origin of the receptors is an adult with an advanced solid tumor such as melanoma, head and neck, liver or kidney cancer.

The chain joins TRBV5-1 to TRBJ2-1; D is undetermined. The V end lost 2 bases, the J end lost 5 bases, and 17 bases lay between the germline ends. The germline V gene encodes CDR1 SGHRS and CDR2 YFSETQ. The CDR3 totals 16 residues. CDR3 region: CASSLVMGTVHNEQFF. The CDR3 DNA follows: TGCGCCAGCAGCTTAGTTATGGGAACTGTCCACAATGAGCAGTTCTTC.

In DNA form, the CDR3 reads TGTGCCAGCAGCTTCGGGGGGCCCGGGGAGCTGTTTTTT. Encoded protein: CASSFGGPGELFF. The genes are TRBV11-2 and TRBJ2-2; perhaps TRBD2 as D (7 bases). With 3 bases removed from V and 6 bases from J, the gap between germline ends came to 8 bases. This CDR3 is built from 13 residues. In germline, CDR1 is SGHAT, CDR2 FQNNGV.

V gene TRBV27 combines with J gene TRBJ1-1; D gene ambiguous. V was pared by 0 bases and J by 5 bases, with 13 bases between. CDR3 length: 15 residues. Germline CDR1 and CDR2: MNHEY and SMNVEV (reference sequence). The CDR3 here is CASSLSALWETEAFF. CDR3 in DNA: TGTGCCAGCAGTTTATCGGCCCTTTGGGAAACTGAAGCTTTCTTT.

This sequence joins TRBV4-1 and TRBJ1-6, with 10 bases aligning to TRBD1. The CDR3 length is 16 residues. Losses at the gene ends were 4 bases for V and 7 bases for J; bases not matched to a gene: 7. From germline, CDR1 is MGHRA and CDR2 YSYEKL. The CDR3 DNA is TGCGCCAGCAGCCTTGGACCGGGACAGGGGAATTCACCCCTCCACTTT. It encodes CASSLGPGQGNSPLHF.

The CDR3 here is CASSFTDNQPQHF. CDR3 bases: TGTGCCAGTAGTTTCACAGACAATCAGCCCCAGCATTTT. The chain uses TRBV19 and TRBJ1-5; D gene unclear. Germline loops: CDR1 LNHDA, CDR2 SQIVND (reference sequence). Trimming stripped 5 bases from V and 3 bases from J, with 8 bases between. The CDR3 contains 13 residues.

The J gene is TRBJ1-1, the V gene TRBV2; the D gene is possibly TRBD1 (6 bases). Germline lookup yields CDR1 SNHLY and CDR2 FYNNEI. CDR3 length equals 14 residues. V was cut by 4 bases and J by 0 bases, with 9 bases left in between. In DNA form, the CDR3 reads TGTGCCAGCAGTGGACAGGAGATGAACACTGAAGCTTTCTTT. It encodes CASSGQEMNTEAFF.

The V gene is TRBV4-1, the J gene TRBJ1-6, with a possible D match to TRBD1 (5 bases). Per the germline V gene, CDR1 is MGHRA and CDR2 is YSYEKL. The CDR3 is 13 amino acids. Trimming cost V 6 bases and J 8 bases, with 11 bases left between them. DNA of the CDR3: TGCGCCAGCAGTAGGGACCTTGATTCACCCCTCCACTTT. Translation gives CASSRDLDSPLHF.

The gene calls are TRBV10-3 and TRBJ1-4; no clear D gene. CDR3 size: 14 residues. V was shortened by 2 bases and J by 7 bases, with 11 bases between the two germline ends. Germline CDR1 reads ENHRY; CDR2 reads SYGVKD. CDR3 coding DNA: TGTGCCATCAGTGAGGCGGTAGAAGGTGAAAAACTGTTTTTT. Amino acid sequence: CAISEAVEGEKLFF.

This clone has a handful of counts. The chain couples TRBV4-2 to TRBJ1-1; D is unresolved. Per germline, CDR1 LGHNA and CDR2 YNFKEQ. The CDR3 consists of 14 residues. Trimming left V 1 base short and J 1 base short, with 7 bases between. As DNA, the CDR3 is TGTGCCAGCAGCCAAGTTACGGCGAACACTGAAGCTTTCTTT. Protein: CASSQVTANTEAFF.

This chain connects TRBV6-6 to TRBJ1-2, with no clear D. V shed 8 bases and J shed 6 bases, with 7 bases lying between them. Germline V gene data show CDR1 as MNHNY and CDR2 as SVGAGI (reference sequence). There are 10 residues in the CDR3. DNA for the CDR3: TGTGCCAGCCGGTCTGATGGCTACACCTTC. This codes for CASRSDGYTF.

The chain is built from TRBV30 and TRBJ1-3; D not certain. CDR1 is GTSNPN, CDR2 SVGIG, per germline (reference sequence). This CDR3 contains 16 residues. Trimming left V 1 base short and J 0 bases short, with 13 bases between. The CDR3: CAWSAFQVASGNTIYF. CDR3 DNA sequence: TGTGCCTGGAGTGCCTTTCAGGTGGCCTCTGGAAACACCATATATTTT.

This chain joins TRBV11-1 and TRBJ2-7; 13 bases map to TRBD2. CDR3 size: 16 residues. The germline V gene encodes CDR1 SGHAT and CDR2 FQDESV (reference sequence). Trimming removed 5 bases from V and 2 bases from J; junction bases left unmatched: 6. As DNA, the CDR3 is TGTGCCAGCAGCCTACTAGCGGGGGGGCCGGCCTACGAGCAGTACTTC. This codes for CASSLLAGGPAYEQYF.

CDR3 residues: CASSYLSGGYQETQYF. For the CDR3, the DNA is TGTGCCAGCAGTTACCTTAGCGGGGGGTACCAAGAGACCCAGTACTTC. The rearrangement joins TRBV6-5 to TRBJ2-5, with 10 bases aligning to TRBD2. This CDR3 has 16 amino acids. Germline V CDR1 and CDR2: MNHEY, SVGAGI. J lost 0 bases, V lost 2 bases, and 3 bases had no gene match.

The chain has TRBV7-9 and TRBJ1-1; the D is unclear. The V gene's germline CDR1 is SEHNR and CDR2 FQNEAQ (reference sequence). This CDR3 is built from 15 residues. V was clipped by 1 base and J by 11 bases, with 20 bases between them. The CDR3, as DNA: TGTGCCAGCAGCTTAGTAGGAGGTGAGGGCGCGAGGGCTTTCTTT. Translated: CASSLVGGEGARAFF.

This chain joins TRBV30 and TRBJ1-5; 7 bases map to TRBD1. Trimming cost V 5 bases and J 2 bases; bases outside gene matches: 9. This CDR3 region has 15 residues. CDR1 and CDR2 from the germline V gene are GTSNPN and SVGIG (reference sequence). The CDR3: CAWDTTGTGNQPQHF. The CDR3 DNA follows: TGTGCCTGGGATACGACAGGGACTGGCAATCAGCCCCAGCATTTT.

This clone is a singleton in its sample. V and J are TRBV11-3 and TRBJ2-1, with D possibly matching TRBD2 (6 bases). V dropped 2 bases and J dropped 6 bases, with 17 bases sitting between them. This CDR3 has 16 amino acids. CDR1 SGHNT and CDR2 YENEEA come from the germline V gene. The CDR3 bases are TGTGCCAGCAGCTTAATCGGGGGACCTGATCTCAATGAGCAGTTCTTC. It yields the protein CASSLIGGPDLNEQFF.

The chain carries TRBV6-1 and TRBJ2-3; 7 bases are a match to TRBD1. Germline V gene lookup returns CDR1 MNHNS and CDR2 SASEGT. The CDR3 is made up of 18 amino acids. Losses at the gene ends were 2 bases for V and 3 bases for J; bases not matched to a gene: 14. The CDR3: CASSEREGGFLTTDTQYF. CDR3 sequence (DNA): TGTGCCAGCAGTGAACGGGAAGGGGGCTTCCTCACAACAGATACGCAGTATTTT.

This clone was recorded once. This chain connects TRBV28 to TRBJ1-5; a possible D gene is TRBD1 (5 bases). Germline V gives CDR1 MDHEN, CDR2 SYDVKM. The CDR3 is 14 residues long. V was cut by 7 bases and J by 3 bases, with 13 bases left in between. CDR3 sequence reads: CASIYGGFNQPQHF. The CDR3 DNA sequence: TGTGCCAGCATCTACGGGGGATTCAATCAGCCCCAGCATTTT.

The chain carries TRBV2 and TRBJ2-3; 14 bases agree with TRBD2. V gave up 8 bases and J gave up 0 bases; unmatched junction bases: 7. CDR1 and CDR2 (germline): SNHLY, FYNNEI. The CDR3 loop spans 17 amino acids. The CDR3: CASERLAGGLSTDTQYF. DNA for the CDR3: TGTGCCAGCGAAAGACTAGCGGGGGGGCTGAGCACAGATACGCAGTATTTT.

The V gene is TRBV5-8, the J gene TRBJ2-3; D is ambiguous. The germline gives CDR1 SGHTS, CDR2 YDEGEE. Trimming removed 0 bases from V and 4 bases from J, with 12 bases in between. The CDR3 sequence is 15 residues long. The CDR3 is CASSLASRAPDTQYF. CDR3 bases: TGTGCCAGCAGCTTGGCGTCTAGGGCCCCAGATACGCAGTATTTT.

V usage is TRBV7-8 and J usage is TRBJ2-5; 7 bases are shared with TRBD1. The J call may be faulty, since TRBJ2-7 better matches the DNA end. This CDR3 is built from 16 residues. CDR1 SGHVS and CDR2 FQNEAQ come from the germline V gene. CDR3 nucleotide sequence: TGTGCCAGCAGCCCACCAGACAGGGTAGTCTCCTACGAGCAGTACTTC. Residues: CASSPPDRVVSYEQYF.

As DNA, the CDR3 is TGTGCCAGCAGCCTGGGGAGGGGTCTATCCTACGAGCAGTACTTC. It specifies CASSLGRGLSYEQYF. The V call is TRBV28, the J call TRBJ2-7, with TRBD2 identical over 7 bases. CDR3 size: 15 residues. Unmatched junction bases numbered 9, after V lost 6 bases and J lost 1 base. Germline lookup yields CDR1 MDHEN and CDR2 SYDVKM.

The chain is built from TRBV18 and TRBJ1-2, with a tentative D call TRBD1 (5 bases). Per the germline V gene, CDR1 is KGHSH and CDR2 is LQKENI. This CDR3 comprises 12 residues. Trimming took off 3 bases at V and 8 bases at J, with 10 bases between the two ends. The CDR3 loop reads CASSPGPWGYTF. In nucleotides, the CDR3 is TGTGCCAGCTCACCGGGACCGTGGGGCTACACCTTC.

The V gene is TRBV6-1, the J gene TRBJ1-1; no firm D call. Trimming shortened V by 8 bases and J by 2 bases, and 6 bases separated the two germline ends. This CDR3 region has 11 residues. Looked up from germline, CDR1 is MNHNS and CDR2 is SASEGT. This chain's CDR3 is CASPKNTEAFF. The CDR3 region has the DNA TGTGCCAGCCCTAAAAACACTGAAGCTTTCTTT.

This clone has just one count. This rearrangement joins TRBV5-1 to TRBJ2-1; a possible D gene is TRBD2 (6 bases). Trimming pared 4 bases from V and 4 bases from J, leaving 18 bases between. CDR3 size: 16 residues. Per the germline V gene, CDR1 is SGHRS and CDR2 is YFSETQ. CDR3 coding DNA: TGCGCCAGCAGCCCTCAACTAGCTAGATCTTACAATGAGCAGTTCTTC. Encoded protein: CASSPQLARSYNEQFF.

The chain links TRBV7-2 to TRBJ2-3; D is undetermined. Germline CDR1 is SGHTA and CDR2 is FQGNSA. The length of the CDR3 is 12 residues. Trimming took off 5 bases at V and 8 bases at J, with 11 bases between the two ends. CDR3: CASSLLESTQYF. For the CDR3, the DNA is TGTGCCAGCAGCCTACTGGAGTCTACGCAGTATTTT.

V gene TRBV27 combines with J gene TRBJ2-3; 9 bases match TRBD2. V gave up 2 bases and J gave up 6 bases; unmatched junction bases: 12. There are 17 residues in the CDR3. Per the germline V gene, CDR1 is MNHEY and CDR2 is SMNVEV (reference sequence). In DNA form, the CDR3 reads TGTGCCAGCAGTTTAAGTCCTCCGCGGGGGGGCTCTGATACGCAGTATTTT. It translates to CASSLSPPRGGSDTQYF.